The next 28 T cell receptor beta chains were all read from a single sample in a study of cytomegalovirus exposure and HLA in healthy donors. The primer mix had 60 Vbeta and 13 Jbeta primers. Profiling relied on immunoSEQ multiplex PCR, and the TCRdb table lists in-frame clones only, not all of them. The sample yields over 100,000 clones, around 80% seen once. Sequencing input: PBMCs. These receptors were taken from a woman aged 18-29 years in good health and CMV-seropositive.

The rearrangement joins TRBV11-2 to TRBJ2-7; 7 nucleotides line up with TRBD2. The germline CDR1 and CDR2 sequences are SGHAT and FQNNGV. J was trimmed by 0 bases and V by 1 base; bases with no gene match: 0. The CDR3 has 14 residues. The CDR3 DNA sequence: TGTGCCAGCAGCTTAGGCGGGAGCTCCTACGAGCAGTACTTC. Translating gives CASSLGGSSYEQYF.

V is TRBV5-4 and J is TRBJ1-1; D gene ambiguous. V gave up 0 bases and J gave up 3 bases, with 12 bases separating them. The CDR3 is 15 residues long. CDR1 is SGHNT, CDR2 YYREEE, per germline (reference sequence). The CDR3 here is CASSLEPNGDTEAFF. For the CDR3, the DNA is TGTGCCAGCAGCTTGGAGCCGAATGGAGACACTGAAGCTTTCTTT.

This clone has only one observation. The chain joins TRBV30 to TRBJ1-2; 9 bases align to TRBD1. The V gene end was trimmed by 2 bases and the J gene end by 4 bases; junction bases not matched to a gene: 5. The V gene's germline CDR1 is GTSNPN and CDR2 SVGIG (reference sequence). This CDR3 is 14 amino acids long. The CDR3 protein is CAWSYRGRVYGYTF. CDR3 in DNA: TGTGCCTGGAGTTACAGGGGGCGCGTCTATGGCTACACCTTC.

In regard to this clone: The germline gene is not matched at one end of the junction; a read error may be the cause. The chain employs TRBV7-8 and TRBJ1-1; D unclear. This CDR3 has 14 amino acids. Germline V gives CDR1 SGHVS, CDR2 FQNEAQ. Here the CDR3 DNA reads TGTGCCAGCAGCTCTGACACACTGAGCACTGAGGCTTTCTTT. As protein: CASSSDTLSTEAFF. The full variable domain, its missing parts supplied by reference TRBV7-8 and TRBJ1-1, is GAGVSQSPRYKVAKRGQDVALRCDPISGHVSLFWYQQALGQGPEFLTYFQNEAQLDKSGLPSDRFFAERPEGSVSTLKIQRTQQEDSAVYLCASSSDTLSTEAFFGQGTRLTVV.

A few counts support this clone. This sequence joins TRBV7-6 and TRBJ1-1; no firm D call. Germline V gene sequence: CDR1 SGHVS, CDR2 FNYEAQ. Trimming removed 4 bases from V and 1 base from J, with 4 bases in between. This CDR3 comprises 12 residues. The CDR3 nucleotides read TGTGCCAGCAGCTCCAAGAACACTGAAGCTTTCTTT. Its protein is CASSSKNTEAFF.

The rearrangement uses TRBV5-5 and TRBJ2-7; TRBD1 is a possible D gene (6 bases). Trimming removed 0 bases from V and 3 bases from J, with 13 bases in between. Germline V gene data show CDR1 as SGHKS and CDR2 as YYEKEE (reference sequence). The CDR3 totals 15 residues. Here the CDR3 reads CASSLAMQGNYEQYF. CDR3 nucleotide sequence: TGTGCCAGCAGCTTGGCCATGCAGGGGAACTACGAGCAGTACTTC. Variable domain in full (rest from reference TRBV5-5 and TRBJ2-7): DAGVTQSPTHLIKTRGQQVTLRCSPISGHKSVSWYQQVLGQGPQFIFQYYEKEERGRGNFPDRFSARQFPNYSSELNVNALLLGDSALYLCASSLAMQGNYEQYFGPGTRLTVT.

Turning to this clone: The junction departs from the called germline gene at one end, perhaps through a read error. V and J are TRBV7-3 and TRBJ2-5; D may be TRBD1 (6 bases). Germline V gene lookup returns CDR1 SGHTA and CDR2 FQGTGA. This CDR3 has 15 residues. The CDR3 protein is CSSSSRQGMMETQYF. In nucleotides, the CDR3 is TGTTCCAGCAGCTCCCGTCAGGGGATGATGGAGACCCAGTACTTC. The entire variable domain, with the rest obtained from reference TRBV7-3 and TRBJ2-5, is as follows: GAGVSQTPSNKVTEKGKYVELRCDPISGHTALYWYRQSLGQGPEFLIYFQGTGAADDSGLPNDRFFAVRPEGSVSTLKIQRTERGDSAVYLCSSSSRQGMMETQYFGPGTRLLVL.

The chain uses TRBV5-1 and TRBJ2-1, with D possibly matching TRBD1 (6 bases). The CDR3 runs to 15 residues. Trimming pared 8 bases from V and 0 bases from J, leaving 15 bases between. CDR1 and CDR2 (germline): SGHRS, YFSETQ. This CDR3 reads CASRTGLSSYNEQFF. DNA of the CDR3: TGCGCCAGTAGAACAGGGCTAAGCTCCTACAATGAGCAGTTCTTC.

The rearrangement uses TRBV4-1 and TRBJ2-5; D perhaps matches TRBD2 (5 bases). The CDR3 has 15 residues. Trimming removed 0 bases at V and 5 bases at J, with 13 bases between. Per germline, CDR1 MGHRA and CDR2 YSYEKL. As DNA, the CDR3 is TGCGCCAGCAGCCAAGAGATTGGGCGGAGGGAGACCCAGTACTTC. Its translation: CASSQEIGRRETQYF.

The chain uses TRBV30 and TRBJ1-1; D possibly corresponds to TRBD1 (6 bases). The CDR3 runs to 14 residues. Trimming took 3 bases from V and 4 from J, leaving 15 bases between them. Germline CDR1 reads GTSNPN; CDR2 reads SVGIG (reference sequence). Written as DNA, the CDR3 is TGTGCCTGGAGCCCGCCCCCAGGGGCCACTGAAGCTTTCTTT. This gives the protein CAWSPPPGATEAFF.

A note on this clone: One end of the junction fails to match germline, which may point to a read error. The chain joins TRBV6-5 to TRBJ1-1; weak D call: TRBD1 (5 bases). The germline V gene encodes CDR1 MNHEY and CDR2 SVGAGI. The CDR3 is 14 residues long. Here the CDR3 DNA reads TGTGCCAGCAGTTTGACAGTTATGAAAACTGAAGCTTTCTTT. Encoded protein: CASSLTVMKTEAFF.

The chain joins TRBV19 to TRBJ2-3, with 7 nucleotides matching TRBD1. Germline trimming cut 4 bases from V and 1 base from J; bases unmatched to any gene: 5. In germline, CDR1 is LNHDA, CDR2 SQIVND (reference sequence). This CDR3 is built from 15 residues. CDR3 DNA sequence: TGTGCCAGTAGTACCTTCGGGACAGGCACAGATACGCAGTATTTT. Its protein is CASSTFGTGTDTQYF.

CDR3 bases: TGTGCCAGCTCACAGGAGGGTGGCGGCCTCTACGAGCAGTACTTC. Its protein is CASSQEGGGLYEQYF. V is TRBV18 and J is TRBJ2-7, with D perhaps TRBD2 (6 bases). This CDR3 contains 15 residues. From germline, CDR1 is KGHSH and CDR2 LQKENI. V was cut by 4 bases and J by 3 bases, with 16 bases left in between.

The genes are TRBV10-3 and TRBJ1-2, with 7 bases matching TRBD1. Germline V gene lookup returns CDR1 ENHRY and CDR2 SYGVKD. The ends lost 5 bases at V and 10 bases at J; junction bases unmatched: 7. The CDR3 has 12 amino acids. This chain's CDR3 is CAISPSDRSYTF. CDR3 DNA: TGTGCCATCAGTCCTTCGGACAGGTCCTACACCTTC.

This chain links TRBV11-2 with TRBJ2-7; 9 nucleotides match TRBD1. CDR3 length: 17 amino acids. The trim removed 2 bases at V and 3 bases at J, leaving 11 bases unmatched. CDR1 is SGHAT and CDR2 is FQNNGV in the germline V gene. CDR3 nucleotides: TGTGCCAGCAGCTTACGATCAGAACAGGGGGCAGACTACGAGCAGTACTTC. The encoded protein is CASSLRSEQGADYEQYF.

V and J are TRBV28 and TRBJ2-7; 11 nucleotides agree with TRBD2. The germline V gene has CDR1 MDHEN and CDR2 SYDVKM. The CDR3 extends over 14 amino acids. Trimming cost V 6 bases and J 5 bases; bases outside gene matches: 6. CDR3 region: CASSPLAGADEQYF. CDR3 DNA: TGTGCCAGCAGCCCACTAGCGGGAGCAGACGAGCAGTACTTC.

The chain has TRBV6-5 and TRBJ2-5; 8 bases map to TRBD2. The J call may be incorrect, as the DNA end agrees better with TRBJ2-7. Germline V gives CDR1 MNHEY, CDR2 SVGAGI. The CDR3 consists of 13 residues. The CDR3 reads CASSYGTSYEQYF. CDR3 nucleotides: TGTGCCAGCAGTTACGGGACTAGCTACGAGCAGTACTTC.

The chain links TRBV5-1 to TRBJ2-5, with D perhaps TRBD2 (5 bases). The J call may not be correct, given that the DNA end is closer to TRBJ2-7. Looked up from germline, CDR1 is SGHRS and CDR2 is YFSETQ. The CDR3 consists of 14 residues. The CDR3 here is CASSLVVGENEQYF. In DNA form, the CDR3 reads TGCGCCAGCAGCTTGGTGGTGGGAGAGAACGAGCAGTACTTC.

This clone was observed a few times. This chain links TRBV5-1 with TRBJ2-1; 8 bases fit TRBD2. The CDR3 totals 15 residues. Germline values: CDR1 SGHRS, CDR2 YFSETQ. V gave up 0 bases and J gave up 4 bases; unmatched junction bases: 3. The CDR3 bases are TGCGCCAGCAGCTTGGATGTAGCGGGATACAATGAGCAGTTCTTC. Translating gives CASSLDVAGYNEQFF.

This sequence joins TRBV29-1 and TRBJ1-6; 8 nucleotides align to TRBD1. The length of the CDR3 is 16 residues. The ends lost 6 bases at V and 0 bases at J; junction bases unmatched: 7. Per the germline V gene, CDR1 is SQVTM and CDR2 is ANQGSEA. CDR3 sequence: CSVRTGPSSYNSPLHF. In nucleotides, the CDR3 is TGCAGCGTGCGGACAGGGCCCAGCTCCTATAATTCACCCCTCCACTTT.

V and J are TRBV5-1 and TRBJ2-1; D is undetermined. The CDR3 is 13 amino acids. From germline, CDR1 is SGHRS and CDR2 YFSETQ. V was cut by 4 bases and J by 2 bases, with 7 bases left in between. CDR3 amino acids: CASSRETYNEQFF. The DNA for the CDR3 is TGCGCCAGCAGCCGCGAAACCTACAATGAGCAGTTCTTC.

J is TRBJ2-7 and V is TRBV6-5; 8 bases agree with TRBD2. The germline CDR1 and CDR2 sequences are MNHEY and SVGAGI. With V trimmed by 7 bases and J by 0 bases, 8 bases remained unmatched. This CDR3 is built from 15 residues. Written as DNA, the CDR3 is TGTGCCAGCACTGCCTTAGCGGGAAGCTCCTACGAGCAGTACTTC. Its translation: CASTALAGSSYEQYF.

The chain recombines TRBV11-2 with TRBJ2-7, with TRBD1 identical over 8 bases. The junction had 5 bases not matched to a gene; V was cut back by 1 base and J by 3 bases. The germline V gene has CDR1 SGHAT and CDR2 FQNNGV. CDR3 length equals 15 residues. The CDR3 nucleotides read TGTGCCAGCAGCTTAGGGGACGACAGGGGCTACGAGCAGTACTTC. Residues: CASSLGDDRGYEQYF.

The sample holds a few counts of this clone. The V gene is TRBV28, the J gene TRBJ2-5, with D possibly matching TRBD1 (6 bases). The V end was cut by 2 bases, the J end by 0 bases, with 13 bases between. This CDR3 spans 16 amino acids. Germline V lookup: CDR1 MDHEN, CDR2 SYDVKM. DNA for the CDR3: TGTGCCAGCAGTTTAGGGGGCAGCACCTACCAAGAGACCCAGTACTTC. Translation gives CASSLGGSTYQETQYF.

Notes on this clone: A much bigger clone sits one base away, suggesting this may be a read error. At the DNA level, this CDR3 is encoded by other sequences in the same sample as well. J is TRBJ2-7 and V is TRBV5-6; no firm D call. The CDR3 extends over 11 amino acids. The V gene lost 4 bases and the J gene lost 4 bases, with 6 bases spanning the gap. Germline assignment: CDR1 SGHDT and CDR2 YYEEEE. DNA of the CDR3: TGTGCCAGCAGCCACTCATACGAGCAGTACTTC. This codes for CASSHSYEQYF. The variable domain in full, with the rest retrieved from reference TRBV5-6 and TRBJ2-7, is DAGVTQSPTHLIKTRGQQVTLRCSPKSGHDTVSWYQQALGQGPQFIFQYYEEEERQRGNFPDRFSGHQFPNYSSELNVNALLLGDSALYLCASSHSYEQYFGPGTRLTVT.

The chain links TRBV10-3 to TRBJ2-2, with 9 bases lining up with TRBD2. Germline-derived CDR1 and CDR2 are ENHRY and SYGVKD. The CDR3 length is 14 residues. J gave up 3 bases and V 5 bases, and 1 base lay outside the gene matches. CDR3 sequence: CAISRTSDTGELFF. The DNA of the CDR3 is TGTGCCATCAGTCGGACTAGCGACACCGGGGAGCTGTTTTTT.

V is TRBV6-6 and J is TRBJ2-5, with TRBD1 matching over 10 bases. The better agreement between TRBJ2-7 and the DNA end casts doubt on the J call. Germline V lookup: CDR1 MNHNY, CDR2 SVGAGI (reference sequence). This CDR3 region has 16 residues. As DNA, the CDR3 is TGTGCCAGCAGTTACTCGCCTGGACAGGGGGGCTACGAGCAGTACTTC. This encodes CASSYSPGQGGYEQYF.

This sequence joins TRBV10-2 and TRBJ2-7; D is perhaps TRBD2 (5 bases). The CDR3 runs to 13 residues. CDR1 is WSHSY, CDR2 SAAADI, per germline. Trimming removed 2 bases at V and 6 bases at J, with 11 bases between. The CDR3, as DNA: TGCGCCAGCAGTGAGACTAGGATTGGCGAGCAGTACTTC. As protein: CASSETRIGEQYF.